This paragraph covers one TCR beta chain sequence. This record comes from a study of blood T cell repertoires in COVID-19. The table came from immunoSEQ multiplex PCR; TCRdb's copy has only in-frame clones and leaves some out. The sample lists about 320,000 clones; around 84% were seen once. J was trimmed by 1 base and V by 4 bases; bases with no gene match: 8. Germline lookup yields CDR1 SGHRS and CDR2 YFSETQ. The CDR3 sequence is 16 residues long. This receptor was obtained from a woman aged 18-29 years who had recovered from COVID-19. The material sequenced was PBMCs or T cells enriched from blood (not recorded which). The V and J genes are TRBV5-1 and TRBJ1-1, with TRBD1 identical over 9 bases. The CDR3 sequence is CASSPNEGQGNTEAFF. CDR3 bases: TGCGCCAGCAGCCCAAACGAGGGACAGGGGAACACTGAAGCTTTCTTT.